This TCR beta chain was sequenced in a study of regulatory T cells in long-lasting Graves disease. This clonotype came up many times. Specified time point: newly diagnosed GD, antithyroid drugs for less than 3 months. There was RNA extracted from PBMCs, and the TCR library was made from it. For TCR beta, libraries came from iRepertoire HTBI primers and Arm-PCR of CDR3 regions. TCRdb re-called the multiplex PCR reads through MiXCR, storing one row per CDR3 protein. In the table there are 550,000 or so distinct CDR3 sequences, 9.5% to 15% of which are singletons. These data were also filed under a second study, of T cells in Graves' hyperthyroidism and ophthalmopathy. Turning to that study: Patients were aged 18 to 65, had disease duration under 2 months, and had newly diagnosed hyperthyroidism.

This specimen consisted of peripheral blood mononuclear cells (PBMCs), obtained at new diagnosis, from a patient treated with antithyroid drugs. The TCR originated in a woman aged 25 to 45 with Graves disease.

CDR3 loop: CASSSGQTMNTEAFF. The CDR3, as DNA: TGTGCCAGCAGCTCGGGACAGACCATGAACACTGAAGCTTTCTTT. The chain uses TRBV13 and TRBJ1-1; 7 bases line up with TRBD1. Trimming cost V 4 bases and J 0 bases; bases outside gene matches: 5. Germline V gene lookup returns CDR1 PRHDT and CDR2 FYEKMQ (reference sequence). The CDR3 has 15 amino acids.